A single sample is the source of the 28 T cell receptor beta chains below, sequenced in a study of T-cell memory formation after mild COVID-19. Each CDR3 protein is one row after TCRdb ran MiXCR on the 5' RACE reads. The sample lists around 340,000 distinct CDR3 sequences, over 20% occurring once. The sample consisted of PBMCs or a T cell subset sorted from them (not recorded which). These receptors were obtained from an adult woman who had mild COVID-19 (a few samples of this study predate the infection). Cell type and time point are not known.

The chain employs TRBV12-3 or TRBV12-4 and TRBJ1-2, with no clear D. The CDR3 extends over 14 amino acids. V was cut by 7 bases and J by 5 bases, with 17 bases left in between. CDR3 region: CASTISTPGYGYTF. The CDR3 region has the DNA TGTGCCAGCACCATTAGTACCCCCGGGTATGGCTACACCTTC.

This clonotype was counted only a few times. The J gene is TRBJ1-1, the V gene TRBV3-1; 9 nucleotides match TRBD1. Germline V gene lookup returns CDR1 LGHDT and CDR2 YNNKEL (reference sequence). J gave up 4 bases and V 2 bases, and 5 bases lay outside the gene matches. The CDR3 spans 15 residues. CDR3 nucleotides: TGTGCCAGCAGCCAAAACAGGGGGCGAGGCACTGAAGCTTTCTTT. Translation gives CASSQNRGRGTEAFF.

This clonotype turned up a few times. This sequence joins TRBV6-5 and TRBJ2-7; the D gene is possibly TRBD1 (5 bases). V shed 0 bases and J shed 6 bases, with 15 bases lying between them. The CDR3 has 15 amino acids. Looked up from germline, CDR1 is MNHEY and CDR2 is SVGAGI. Here the CDR3 reads CASSYSMGGAGEQYF. The CDR3 nucleotides are TGTGCCAGCAGTTACTCGATGGGTGGGGCCGGCGAGCAGTACTTC.

This clonotype was counted only a few times. The rearrangement uses TRBV24-1 and TRBJ2-3; TRBD2 might be the D (5 bases). This CDR3 is built from 12 residues. Germline lookup yields CDR1 KGHDR and CDR2 SFDVKD. The germline V and J ends were trimmed by 3 bases and 6 bases, with 6 bases remaining between them. This CDR3 is CATSDPGDTQYF. CDR3 DNA: TGTGCCACCAGTGATCCGGGGGATACGCAGTATTTT.

The table lists this clonotype with a few counts. V usage is TRBV18 and J usage is TRBJ2-7; 9 bases map to TRBD1. From germline, CDR1 is KGHSH and CDR2 LQKENI. CDR3 length: 15 residues. Unmatched junction bases numbered 9, after V lost 3 bases and J lost 6 bases. The CDR3 spells CASSPNAGTGIEQYF. The CDR3 DNA sequence: TGTGCCAGCTCACCTAATGCCGGGACAGGGATCGAGCAGTACTTC.

This clonotype showed up just a few times. The V and J genes are TRBV19 and TRBJ2-7; TRBD2 agrees at 9 bases. The CDR3 loop spans 14 amino acids. Trimming at V came to 9 bases and at J to 2 bases, leaving 8 bases not matched to a gene. Per the germline V gene, CDR1 is LNHDA and CDR2 is SQIVND (reference sequence). CDR3 amino acids: CASRRASGTYEQYF. The CDR3, as DNA: TGTGCCAGCCGGAGGGCTAGCGGGACCTACGAGCAGTACTTC.

In this sample, this clonotype turned up a few times. The chain uses TRBV7-9 and TRBJ1-3; TRBD1 agrees at 8 bases. The CDR3 is 15 amino acids. V trimming: 4 bases; J trimming: 2 bases; junction bases outside the gene matches: 4. Looked up from germline, CDR1 is SEHNR and CDR2 is FQNEAQ (reference sequence). CDR3 loop: CASSSGQGPGNTIYF. DNA for the CDR3: TGTGCCAGCAGCTCCGGACAGGGCCCTGGAAACACCATATATTTT.

This clonotype was seen a handful of times. V is TRBV7-9 and J is TRBJ1-1; a weak D match, TRBD1 (6 bases). Between the trimmed V and J ends, which lost 5 bases and 0 bases, there was a span of 19 bases. This CDR3 is 17 amino acids long. Germline values: CDR1 SEHNR, CDR2 FQNEAQ (reference sequence). CDR3 sequence reads: CASSPGPRGAMNTEAFF. The CDR3 DNA reads as TGTGCCAGCAGCCCTGGCCCGCGGGGGGCTATGAACACTGAAGCTTTCTTT.

The chain couples TRBV4-3 to TRBJ2-7, with 7 bases identical to TRBD2. The CDR3 covers 16 residues. Germline V gene lookup returns CDR1 LGHNA and CDR2 YSLEER. The ends lost 0 bases at V and 2 bases at J; junction bases unmatched: 7. The CDR3 DNA reads as TGCGCCAGCAGCCAAGATCGGAGCGGGAACCCCTACGAGCAGTACTTC. Amino acid sequence: CASSQDRSGNPYEQYF.

The J gene is TRBJ2-7, the V gene TRBV4-2, with 9 positions matching TRBD1. The CDR3 runs 16 residues. Unmatched junction bases numbered 8, after V lost 1 base and J lost 4 bases. In germline, CDR1 is LGHNA, CDR2 YNFKEQ. CDR3 nucleotides: TGTGCCAGCAGCCAAGTAAGAAGACAGGGGGGTTACGAGCAGTACTTC. This encodes CASSQVRRQGGYEQYF.

The rearrangement links TRBV9 to TRBJ2-3, with unresolved D. There are 14 residues in the CDR3. The germline CDR1 and CDR2 sequences are SGDLS and YYNGEE. V gave up 3 bases and J gave up 1 base, with 9 bases separating them. CDR3: CASSGAWGTDTQYF. The CDR3 coding sequence is TGTGCCAGCAGCGGGGCGTGGGGCACAGATACGCAGTATTTT. Filled out from reference TRBV9 and TRBJ2-3, the complete variable domain reads DSGVTQTPKHLITATGQRVTLRCSPRSGDLSVYWYQQSLDQGLQFLIQYYNGEERAKGNILERFSAQQFPDLHSELNLSSLELGDSALYFCASSGAWGTDTQYFGPGTRLTVL.

This chain uses TRBV2 with TRBJ1-6; perhaps TRBD1 as D (6 bases). The CDR3 loop spans 14 amino acids. Germline V gene sequence: CDR1 SNHLY, CDR2 FYNNEI. V dropped 2 bases and J dropped 8 bases, with 10 bases sitting between them. The CDR3 sequence is CASSEWGHYSPLHF. The CDR3 DNA is TGTGCCAGCAGTGAATGGGGACATTATTCACCCCTCCACTTT.

This chain links TRBV6-2 or TRBV6-3 with TRBJ2-1; TRBD1 matches 9 bases. V gave up 0 bases and J gave up 5 bases; unmatched junction bases: 2. This CDR3 is 15 amino acids long. The germline V gene encodes CDR1 MNHEY and CDR2 SVGEGT. The CDR3 region is CASSYSGQGDNEQFF. The CDR3 DNA reads TGTGCCAGCAGTTACTCGGGACAGGGAGACAATGAGCAGTTCTTC.

This clonotype appeared a few times. V usage is TRBV29-1 and J usage is TRBJ2-5; 8 nucleotides line up with TRBD1. The CDR3 is made up of 14 amino acids. The germline V gene encodes CDR1 SQVTM and CDR2 ANQGSEA. The CDR3 region has the DNA TGCAGTGGAAAGGACAGGGCCCTTCAAGAGACCCAGTACTTC. Its protein is CSGKDRALQETQYF.

This clonotype was seen ten or more times. This chain uses TRBV2 with TRBJ1-1; unclear D gene. The length of the CDR3 is 13 residues. Germline assignment: CDR1 SNHLY and CDR2 FYNNEI. The V gene lost 4 bases and the J gene lost 1 base, with 7 bases spanning the gap. The CDR3 DNA reads TGTGCCAGCAGTGGACAAACGAACACTGAAGCTTTCTTT. Its translation: CASSGQTNTEAFF.

This clonotype came up a few times. The V call is TRBV7-8, the J call TRBJ2-1; D unclear. CDR1 and CDR2 (germline): SGHVS, FQNEAQ. V gave up 8 bases and J gave up 5 bases, with 28 bases separating them. This CDR3 contains 18 residues. The CDR3, as DNA: TGTGCCAGCTCTTTCCCCCGTGACATAGGAGTGTGGGACAATGAGCAGTTCTTC. Its translation: CASSFPRDIGVWDNEQFF.

This clonotype was counted only a few times. The chain employs TRBV7-9 and TRBJ2-7; D gene unclear. The CDR3 is 11 residues long. Germline V gene data show CDR1 as SEHNR and CDR2 as FQNEAQ (reference sequence). Trimming left V 6 bases short and J 4 bases short, with 7 bases between. CDR3 sequence: CASSSVYEQYF. CDR3 DNA sequence: TGTGCCAGCAGTTCCGTTTACGAGCAGTACTTC. Looking up the rest from reference TRBV7-9 and TRBJ2-7 gives the full variable domain: DTGVSQNPRHKITKRGQNVTFRCDPISEHNRLYWYRQTLGQGPEFLTYFQNEAQLEKSRLLSDRFSAERPKGSFSTLEIQRTEQGDSAMYLCASSSVYEQYFGPGTRLTVT.

CDR3: CSGTGGSRSYNEQFF. The CDR3 coding sequence is TGCAGTGGGACGGGAGGGTCTAGATCCTACAATGAGCAGTTCTTC. The genes are TRBV29-1 and TRBJ2-1; 8 bases are a match to TRBD2. This CDR3 is built from 15 residues. CDR1 and CDR2 from the germline V gene are SQVTM and ANQGSEA.

This clonotype was observed a handful of times. The chain links TRBV25-1 to TRBJ2-7; 7 nucleotides agree with TRBD1. J gave up 3 bases and V 3 bases, and 11 bases lay outside the gene matches. The CDR3 is made up of 16 amino acids. Germline CDR1 reads MGHDK; CDR2 reads SYGVNS. In DNA, the CDR3 is TGTGCCAGCAGTGACGGTGGGACAGCAGCCCACTACGAGCAGTACTTC. Protein sequence: CASSDGGTAAHYEQYF.

This clonotype has ten or more counts. The chain couples TRBV4-2 to TRBJ2-1; 10 bases agree with TRBD2. The J segment lost 7 bases and the V segment lost 1 base, leaving 10 bases of the junction unmatched. CDR1 is LGHNA and CDR2 is YNFKEQ in the germline V gene. The CDR3 runs 17 residues. CDR3 sequence: CASSQAWLAGEGNEQFF. CDR3 sequence (DNA): TGTGCCAGCAGCCAAGCTTGGCTAGCGGGAGAGGGAAATGAGCAGTTCTTC.

The chain is built from TRBV12-3 or TRBV12-4 and TRBJ2-7; TRBD1 matches 8 bases. The V and J ends lost 4 bases and 3 bases, in that order; junction bases with no gene match: 2. This CDR3 is built from 13 residues. CDR3 DNA sequence: TGTGCCAGCAGTTGGACAGGGTACTACGAGCAGTACTTC. It specifies CASSWTGYYEQYF.

This clonotype turned up a few times. The V gene is TRBV9, the J gene TRBJ2-3; 7 bases fit TRBD2. V was clipped by 4 bases and J by 6 bases; unmatched bases: 8. The CDR3 covers 14 residues. Germline CDR1 and CDR2: SGDLS and YYNGEE. CDR3 in DNA: TGTGCCAGCAGCCCCCGCGGGAGTGGGGATACGCAGTATTTT. This encodes CASSPRGSGDTQYF.

The V and J genes are TRBV5-4 and TRBJ2-3, with 10 bases matching TRBD2. CDR3 length: 16 amino acids. Losses at the gene ends were 4 bases for V and 2 bases for J; bases not matched to a gene: 7. Germline V gene sequence: CDR1 SGHNT, CDR2 YYREEE (reference sequence). CDR3 loop: CASSGLAGAYTDTQYF. Here the CDR3 DNA reads TGTGCCAGCAGCGGGCTAGCGGGGGCCTACACAGATACGCAGTATTTT.

This clonotype has only a few counts. This chain uses TRBV6-2 or TRBV6-3 with TRBJ2-2, with a possible D match to TRBD1 (6 bases). With 6 bases removed from V and 17 bases from J, the gap between germline ends came to 19 bases. Germline CDR1 reads MNHEY; CDR2 reads SVGEGT. The CDR3 consists of 12 residues. The CDR3 DNA follows: TGTGCCAGCAGCCCCAACCGGGCAGGGGAATTTTTT. Protein product: CASSPNRAGEFF.

This clonotype was picked up a small number of times. The CDR3 DNA reads TGTGCCAGCAGCTTGAGGCTCAACCTAGCGGGGAACCAAGAGACCCAGTACTTC. Its translation: CASSLRLNLAGNQETQYF. This chain connects TRBV5-6 to TRBJ2-5, with 9 positions matching TRBD2. Per the germline V gene, CDR1 is SGHDT and CDR2 is YYEEEE. Trimming removed 1 base from V and 0 bases from J; junction bases left unmatched: 10. The CDR3 runs to 18 residues.

As for this clonotype: The junction departs from the called germline gene at one end, perhaps through a read error. The chain recombines TRBV29-1 with TRBJ1-1; a possible D gene is TRBD1 (6 bases). There are 14 residues in the CDR3. Germline V lookup: CDR1 SQVTM, CDR2 ANQGSEA. The CDR3 bases are TGCAGCGCACTAGCGGACAGTTCGAACACTGAAACTTTCTTT. Translated: CSALADSSNTETFF. The variable domain in full, completed from reference TRBV29-1 and TRBJ1-1, reads SAVISQKPSRDICQRGTSLTIQCQVDSQVTMMFWYRQQPGQSLTLIATANQGSEATYESGFVIDKFPISRPNLTFSTLTVSNMSPEDSSIYLCSALADSSNTETFFGQGTRLTVV.

This clonotype was seen a handful of times. V usage is TRBV27 and J usage is TRBJ2-7; 7 bases fit TRBD1. V gave up 2 bases and J gave up 5 bases; unmatched junction bases: 6. The CDR3 contains 14 residues. CDR1 and CDR2 from the germline V gene are MNHEY and SMNVEV (reference sequence). The CDR3 loop is CASSLTRGLHEQYF. CDR3 nucleotide sequence: TGTGCCAGCAGTTTAACGAGGGGGCTCCACGAGCAGTACTTC.

This chain joins TRBV20-1 and TRBJ2-5, with 9 bases that match TRBD2. The germline gives CDR1 DFQATT, CDR2 SNEGSKA (reference sequence). The V segment lost 4 bases and the J segment 4 bases; nucleotides outside the gene matches: 13. CDR3 length equals 16 residues. The CDR3: CSATIPGLAMSETQYF. CDR3 in DNA: TGCAGTGCTACAATTCCGGGACTAGCAATGTCAGAGACCCAGTACTTC.